The rows below give T cell receptor beta chains drawn from one sample of a study of shared clonotypes between healthy human individuals. Using immunoSEQ multiplex PCR, the repertoire was profiled, and TCRdb retains in-frame clones only, with some absent. The table shows hundreds of thousands of clones, with roughly 95% occurring only once. Input material: naive CD8+ T cells sorted from blood. These receptors originate from a woman aged 25 to 39 in good health. The CDR3 runs from the conserved cysteine through the conserved F or W. Each record gives: V gene, J gene, clone size, D gene, CDR3 DNA, CDR3 protein. The D gene is left open where the match is weak. Expanded clones get a size class; other rows say once, few or many, or leave the size out.

TRBV9	TRBJ2-1	.	TRBD2	TGTGCCAGCAGCGTGGGGACTAGCGGAGGAAATGAGCAGTTCTTC	CASSVGTSGGNEQFF
TRBV27	TRBJ2-3	.	TRBD2	TGTGCCAGCAGTCCAGCGGGAGGGTTCACAGATACGCAGTATTTT	CASSPAGGFTDTQYF
TRBV27	TRBJ2-7	.	TRBD2	TGTGCCAGCAGCTTAGCGGGGGCGGTCTACGAGCAGTACTTC	CASSLAGAVYEQYF
TRBV27	TRBJ2-1	once	.	TGTGCCAGCAGTTTTGGTGGGGTAGGCGGGGATGAGCAGTTCTTC	CASSFGGVGGDEQFF
TRBV7-9	TRBJ2-2	.	.	TGTGCCAGGACCCCCGCAGGGTCGGGCACCGGGGAGCTGTTTTTT	CARTPAGSGTGELFF
TRBV5-1	TRBJ2-7	.	.	TGCGCCAGCAGCTTCTGGGCGGAGTCCTACGAGCAGTACTTC	CASSFWAESYEQYF
TRBV4-1	TRBJ1-5	once	TRBD1	TGCGCCAGCAGCCGGACAGGGAGCAATCAGCCCCAGCATTTT	CASSRTGSNQPQHF
TRBV9	TRBJ2-7	.	.	TGTGCCAGCAGCGCGGAGGGGGCAGGGGAGCAGTACTTC	CASSAEGAGEQYF
TRBV11-2	TRBJ1-1	.	.	TGTGCCAGCAGCCCATACACCACCCTGGGGACTGAAGCTTTCTTT	CASSPYTTLGTEAFF
TRBV29-1	TRBJ2-7	.	.	TGCAGCGTAGTGACAGGTGACTCCTACGAGCAGTACTTC	CSVVTGDSYEQYF
TRBV28	TRBJ2-5	.	.	TGTGCCAGCAGTTTCGCAGGGGTCACTAGTGACCAAGAGACCCAGTACTTC	CASSFAGVTSDQETQYF
TRBV11-3	TRBJ2-1	.	.	TGTGCCAGCAGCCCCGGGACCGCCTCCTACAATGAGCAGTTCTTC	CASSPGTASYNEQFF
TRBV4-1	TRBJ1-1	few	.	TGCGCCAGCAGCCAAGAGGAGGGGGAAAGCGCTGAAGCTTTCTTT	CASSQEEGESAEAFF
TRBV11-2	TRBJ2-1	.	.	TGTGCCAGCAGCCACGTAGGAAACTACAATGAGCAGTTCTTC	CASSHVGNYNEQFF
TRBV28	TRBJ1-1	.	TRBD1	TGTGCCAGCAGTGGGACAGGGGCCACGAACACTGAAGCTTTCTTT	CASSGTGATNTEAFF
TRBV9	TRBJ2-2	.	.	TGTGCCAGCAGCGTCGAAGTGGGGCCCGGGGAGCTGTTTTTT	CASSVEVGPGELFF
TRBV6-5	TRBJ2-2	.	TRBD2	TGTGCCAGCTTGGGGGAGGGTGACGGGGAGCTGTTTTTT	CASLGEGDGELFF
TRBV11-2	TRBJ2-3	.	TRBD1	TGTGCCAGCAGCTCCTTAGGGGGCGCGGAAGATACGCAGTATTTT	CASSSLGGAEDTQYF
TRBV28	TRBJ2-7	.	TRBD2	TGTGCCAGCAGTTATAGAGGCGGGAGTATCCCCTACGAGCAGTACTTC	CASSYRGGSIPYEQYF
TRBV9	TRBJ2-5	once	.	TGTGCCAGCAGCGGGCGGGACCCTGGGAGAGAGACCCAGTACTTC	CASSGRDPGRETQYF
TRBV28	TRBJ2-5	.	TRBD2	TGTGCCAGCAGTTACTCAGCGGGAGAAGAGACCCAGTACTTC	CASSYSAGEETQYF
TRBV20-1	TRBJ1-2	.	.	TGCAGTGCTCACCTAGATGGCTACACCTTC	CSAHLDGYTF
TRBV28	TRBJ2-7	.	.	TGTGCCAGCAGTGGCGGACGCGTCGAAGGCTACGAGCAGTACTTC	CASSGGRVEGYEQYF
TRBV6-5	TRBJ1-2	once	.	TGTGCCAGCAGCTCAGGGTTGAGCGGCTACACCTTC	CASSSGLSGYTF
TRBV19	TRBJ1-5	.	TRBD1	TGTGCCAGTAGCCAGGACAGGGCGGGCAATCAGCCCCAGCATTTT	CASSQDRAGNQPQHF
TRBV28	TRBJ2-5	.	.	TGTGCCAGCAGTTTCAGTCCAGGGGCGGAGGGGGAGACCCAGTACTTC	CASSFSPGAEGETQYF
TRBV5-6	TRBJ1-1	.	.	TGTGCCAGCAGCCAGCAGGGGATCACTGAAGCTTTCTTT	CASSQQGITEAFF
TRBV4-1	TRBJ2-6	.	.	TGCGCCAGCAGCCACGACGGGTTCTCTGGGGCCAACGTCCTGACTTTC	CASSHDGFSGANVLTF
TRBV18	TRBJ1-1	.	.	TGTGCCAGCTCTCCTAACCCAGAGGGTGACACTGAAGCTTTCTTT	CASSPNPEGDTEAFF
TRBV15	TRBJ1-5	.	.	TGTGCCACCAGCAGATTGTACAACCAGCCCCAGCATTTT	CATSRLYNQPQHF
TRBV11-1	TRBJ2-2	.	.	TGTGCCAGCAGCTCGGAGGGAGCGGGCACCGGGGAGCTGTTTTTT	CASSSEGAGTGELFF
TRBV28	TRBJ2-1	once	.	TGTGCCAGCAGTCCTGAAGGTTCTAACTCCTACAATGAGCAGTTCTTC	CASSPEGSNSYNEQFF
TRBV27	TRBJ1-5	.	.	TGTGCCAGCAGTTTAGGAGATCGGGTAGCCCAGCATTTT	CASSLGDRVAQHF
TRBV15	TRBJ2-7	.	.	TGTGCCACCACCTCCTTTGGTAGCTACGAGCAGTACTTC	CATTSFGSYEQYF
TRBV5-1	TRBJ1-1	.	TRBD1	TGCGCCAGCAGCTTGGCCCAGGGGGTTTACACTGAAGCTTTCTTT	CASSLAQGVYTEAFF
TRBV29-1	TRBJ1-2	.	TRBD1	TGCAGCGTTGGGACAGGGGATGGCTACACCTTC	CSVGTGDGYTF
TRBV28	TRBJ2-7	.	TRBD2	TGTGCCAGCATGGCGGGAGACAATCACGAGCAGTACTTC	CASMAGDNHEQYF
TRBV7-2	TRBJ1-5	.	.	TGTGCCAGCAGTTTCTCCCCATTCCCCAATAGCAATCAGCCCCAGCATTTT	CASSFSPFPNSNQPQHF
TRBV29-1	TRBJ2-5	.	.	TGCAGCGTTCTTATCTCGGAGCAGTACTTC	CSVLISEQYF
TRBV9	TRBJ2-3	.	TRBD2	TGTGCCAGCAGCGCCCCTAGCGGGAGGTTCCCAGATACGCAGTATTTT	CASSAPSGRFPDTQYF
TRBV6-1	TRBJ2-1	.	TRBD2	TGTGCCAGCAGTGAAGGGGGACTAGCGGACAATGAGCAGTTCTTC	CASSEGGLADNEQFF
TRBV2	TRBJ2-3	.	.	TGTGCCACCTCGCTGGCCGACACAGATACGCAATATTTT	CATSLADTDTQYF
TRBV5-4	TRBJ2-1	.	TRBD2	TGTGCCAGCAGCCGGGGGGGATTAGAGCAGTTCTTC	CASSRGGLEQFF
TRBV14	TRBJ2-6	.	TRBD1	TGTGCCAGCAGCCATCTGACAGGGGCTGGGGCCAACGTCCTGACTTTC	CASSHLTGAGANVLTF
TRBV19	TRBJ1-2	.	.	TGTGCCAGTAGCACAGGGCGCTATGGCTACACCTTC	CASSTGRYGYTF
TRBV4-1	TRBJ1-4	.	.	TGCGCCAGCAGCCAAGATCTGGACGGGGCGACTAATGAAAAACTGTTTTTT	CASSQDLDGATNEKLFF
TRBV19	TRBJ2-1	.	.	TGTGCCAGTAGTCAAACCATAAACAATGAGCAGTTCTTC	CASSQTINNEQFF
TRBV25-1	TRBJ2-7	.	.	TGTGCCAGCAGTGACGTACAGTACTCCTACGAGCAGTACTTC	CASSDVQYSYEQYF
TRBV5-6	TRBJ2-7	.	.	TGTGCCAGCAGCTTGGACCTATCCTACGAGCAGTACTTC	CASSLDLSYEQYF
TRBV6-5	TRBJ2-7	.	TRBD1	TGTGCCAGCAGTTACTTCGGGACAGGGTTGCCCTACGAGCAGTACTTC	CASSYFGTGLPYEQYF
TRBV12-1	TRBJ2-7	.	.	TGTGCCAGCAGCTCACGGACTAGTGGGGGCGAGCAGTACTTC	CASSSRTSGGEQYF
TRBV4-1	TRBJ2-1	.	TRBD2	TGCGCCAGCAGCCAAGGGGCTAGCGGGATCTACAATGAGCAGTTCTTC	CASSQGASGIYNEQFF
TRBV7-9	TRBJ2-1	.	.	TGTGCCAGCAGCTTCGCGAGCTCCTACAATGAGCAGTTCTTC	CASSFASSYNEQFF